This T cell receptor beta chain came from a study of patients and donors after allogeneic stem cell transplantation. Germline lookup yields CDR1 KGHDR and CDR2 SFDVKD. The CDR3 length is 17 residues. Deletions cut 2 bases from V and 5 bases from J, with 19 bases between. This clonotype was seen at least ten times. TCRdb re-called the RT-PCR reads through MiXCR, storing one row per CDR3 protein. The table has some 230,000 distinct CDR3 sequences, approximately 14% seen once; the top ten hold 11%. The chain recombines TRBV24-1 with TRBJ2-3, with D perhaps TRBD2 (6 bases). The TCR originated in a human donor who was either an allogeneic HSCT recipient or a stem cell or donor lymphocyte infusion donor (not recorded which). It is not recorded whose cells these are; they may come from a transplant donor. Sequencing was carried out using blood, either unsorted or a sorted T cell fraction (not recorded which). Here the CDR3 reads CATSDSFGTQIKDTQYF. The DNA of the CDR3 is TGTGCCACCAGTGATTCCTTCGGGACTCAGATTAAAGATACGCAGTATTTT.